This T cell receptor (beta chain) was captured in a study of molecular identifiers for immune sequencing clone quantification. Broader study findings: In CMV-specific effectors, clones above 20 copies held over 99% of molecules; naive, under 1%. Highly expanded clone sizes could be underestimated by identical TCR molecules that share a barcode.

Source material for naive CD8 libraries was roughly 19,000 to 1,000,000 sorted cells, with 10%, 30% or 50% RNA. When naive CD8 T cells were sorted, they were gated as CD8+CD4-CCR7+CD45RA+. Each CDR3 protein is one row after TCRdb ran MiXCR on the PCR reads. The sample has 85,000 to 130,000 distinct CDR3 sequences, around a third seen once. This clonotype was observed once. Its antigen is currently unknown. A much larger clone is a single base away; this may be a read error. Input material: naive CD8+ T cells from blood, with Jurkat cell RNA spiked in. The subset is: FACS-sorted CD8+CD4-CCR7+CD45RA+ naive T cells. This TCR was sampled from a human donor in good health. Some libraries in this study had Jurkat cell RNA spiked in.

CDR3 amino acids: CASSSWTSIYTDMQYF. CDR3 coding DNA: TGTGCCAGCAGTTCCTGGACTAGCATTTACACAGATATGCAGTATTTT. The V call is TRBV28, the J call TRBJ2-3; 8 bases map to TRBD2. Germline-derived CDR1 and CDR2 are MDHEN and SYDVKM. The CDR3 contains 16 residues.